One sample yielded the 17 T cell receptor beta chains listed below, sequenced in a study of cytomegalovirus exposure and HLA in healthy donors. Amplification used 60 Vbeta primers and 13 Jbeta primers. The repertoire was sequenced with immunoSEQ multiplex PCR; TCRdb's copy has only in-frame clones and lacks some. The sample has 180,000 or so clones, around 75% seen once. Sequenced sample: PBMCs. Every receptor here comes from a male donor in good health and CMV-seronegative.

The V call is TRBV19, the J call TRBJ1-5; D not resolved. This CDR3 is 14 amino acids long. Germline V CDR1 and CDR2: LNHDA, SQIVND (reference sequence). Trimming removed 1 base at V and 6 bases at J, with 10 bases between. CDR3 coding DNA: TGTGCCAGTAGTATAGGCCTAACGGGTCAGCCCCAGCATTTT. Residues: CASSIGLTGQPQHF.

This clone was counted between two and nine times. This chain links TRBV30 with TRBJ2-7, with TRBD2 matching over 16 bases. The CDR3 contains 15 residues. J was trimmed by 6 bases and V by 8 bases; bases with no gene match: 10. Germline assignment: CDR1 GTSNPN and CDR2 SVGIG (reference sequence). The CDR3 DNA reads as TGTGCCAGGGGACTAGCGGGAGGGGGGCCGCGCGAGCAGTACTTC. It yields the protein CARGLAGGGPREQYF. The full variable domain, in which reference TRBV30 and TRBJ2-7 provide the parts outside the CDR3, is SQTIHQWPATLVQPVGSPLSLECTVEGTSNPNLYWYRQAAGRGLQLLFYSVGIGQISSEVPQNLSASRPQDRQFILSSKKLLLSDSGFYLCARGLAGGGPREQYFGPGTRLTVT.

This clone was detected only a few times. The DNA for the CDR3 is TGTGCCAGCAGCCCACAGGACACCTCAACTAATGAAAAACTGTTTTTT. This codes for CASSPQDTSTNEKLFF. The chain uses TRBV7-9 and TRBJ1-4; maybe TRBD1 (5 bases). V lost 5 bases, J lost 0 bases, and 13 bases lay in between. The CDR3 has 16 residues. In germline, CDR1 is SEHNR, CDR2 FQNEAQ (reference sequence).

This chain links TRBV9 with TRBJ2-7, with TRBD1 as a possible D gene (6 bases). The V gene lost 3 bases and the J gene lost 2 bases, with 12 bases spanning the gap. CDR1 is SGDLS and CDR2 is YYNGEE in the germline V gene. This CDR3 has 14 amino acids. CDR3 nucleotide sequence: TGTGCCAGCAGCGGCCAGGGGATGCCCTACGAGCAGTACTTC. Translation gives CASSGQGMPYEQYF.

The chain has TRBV6-1 and TRBJ1-4, with a tentative D call TRBD1 (6 bases). The CDR3 totals 15 residues. Germline V CDR1 and CDR2: MNHNS, SASEGT. The V end was cut by 5 bases, the J end by 0 bases, with 10 bases between. CDR3 residues: CASSLGQTTNEKLFF. The CDR3 DNA is TGTGCCAGCAGTCTTGGACAGACAACTAATGAAAAACTGTTTTTT.

The chain is built from TRBV6-1 and TRBJ1-5; unclear D gene. The CDR3 is 12 residues long. The germline CDR1 and CDR2 sequences are MNHNS and SASEGT. V lost 1 base to trimming and J lost 7 bases, with 5 bases between them. The CDR3 region has the DNA TGTGCCAGCAGTGAAGGGGCGCAGCCCCAGCATTTT. It is translated as CASSEGAQPQHF.

The genes are TRBV18 and TRBJ2-7; 7 bases are shared with TRBD2. V trimming: 3 bases; J trimming: 3 bases; junction bases outside the gene matches: 5. The length of the CDR3 is 14 residues. Germline CDR1 reads KGHSH; CDR2 reads LQKENI. The CDR3 loop reads CASSPTSVYYEQYF. CDR3 nucleotides: TGTGCCAGCTCACCCACTAGCGTTTACTACGAGCAGTACTTC.

In its sample, this clone was seen a few times. The V gene is TRBV2, the J gene TRBJ1-1, with TRBD1 matching 10 bases. Germline V gene lookup returns CDR1 SNHLY and CDR2 FYNNEI. The CDR3 runs to 15 residues. J was trimmed by 5 bases and V by 2 bases; bases with no gene match: 5. Here the CDR3 DNA reads TGTGCCAGCAGTGAATGGGGACAGGGGCCGACTGAAGCTTTCTTT. It translates to CASSEWGQGPTEAFF.

The chain recombines TRBV18 with TRBJ1-4; 8 bases fit TRBD1. The CDR3 consists of 14 residues. V gave up 3 bases and J gave up 8 bases; unmatched junction bases: 5. Germline assignment: CDR1 KGHSH and CDR2 LQKENI. The CDR3 nucleotides read TGTGCCAGCTCACCTACAGGGGGAGGAGAAAAACTGTTTTTT. Amino acids: CASSPTGGGEKLFF.

The rearrangement joins TRBV30 to TRBJ1-1; 9 positions agree with TRBD1. V gave up 4 bases and J gave up 6 bases; unmatched junction bases: 9. The CDR3 totals 14 residues. The germline gives CDR1 GTSNPN, CDR2 SVGIG (reference sequence). The CDR3 loop is CAWTEGTGWAEAFF. DNA of the CDR3: TGTGCCTGGACCGAGGGGACAGGGTGGGCTGAAGCTTTCTTT.

V usage is TRBV7-2 and J usage is TRBJ2-4; no clear D gene. The CDR3 sequence is 12 residues long. From germline, CDR1 is SGHTA and CDR2 FQGNSA. Trimming shortened V by 5 bases and J by 6 bases, and 8 bases separated the two germline ends. The CDR3: CASSPPGNIQYF. Here the CDR3 DNA reads TGTGCCAGCAGCCCCCCCGGAAACATTCAGTACTTC.

The J gene is TRBJ1-3, the V gene TRBV28, with D unclear. Germline loops: CDR1 MDHEN, CDR2 SYDVKM. V was shortened by 5 bases and J by 2 bases, with 19 bases between the two germline ends. The CDR3 sequence is 17 residues long. DNA of the CDR3: TGTGCCAGCAGTCGATCGGGCAGGAGGTCTACTGGAAACACCATATATTTT. Residues: CASSRSGRRSTGNTIYF.

This chain connects TRBV19 to TRBJ2-1; 12 nucleotides match TRBD2. V was clipped by 3 bases and J by 10 bases; unmatched bases: 7. The CDR3 spans 15 residues. Germline V gene lookup returns CDR1 LNHDA and CDR2 SQIVND (reference sequence). Here the CDR3 DNA reads TGTGCCAGTAGTATTCGGACTAGCGGGACCCAAGAGCAGTTCTTC. Translation: CASSIRTSGTQEQFF.

V usage is TRBV11-3 and J usage is TRBJ2-3; 8 bases line up with TRBD2. The length of the CDR3 is 17 residues. Trimming removed 5 bases from V and 3 bases from J; junction bases left unmatched: 13. Germline values: CDR1 SGHNT, CDR2 YENEEA. The CDR3 region has the DNA TGTGCCAGCAGCCCCGCCCGCGGGGGGCCGGGGACAGATACGCAGTATTTT. This gives the protein CASSPARGGPGTDTQYF.

The chain uses TRBV6-6 and TRBJ1-5; a possible D gene is TRBD1 (6 bases). The CDR3 sequence is 15 residues long. Germline assignment: CDR1 MNHNY and CDR2 SVGAGI (reference sequence). Between the trimmed V and J ends, which lost 6 bases and 0 bases, there was a span of 12 bases. The CDR3 reads CASSSHRDSNQPQHF. The CDR3 coding sequence is TGTGCCAGCAGCTCTCACAGGGATAGCAATCAGCCCCAGCATTTT.

The chain links TRBV27 to TRBJ1-1; 8 nucleotides agree with TRBD1. The germline V gene has CDR1 MNHEY and CDR2 SMNVEV (reference sequence). The CDR3 totals 12 residues. V gave up 5 bases and J gave up 8 bases; unmatched junction bases: 4. In nucleotides, the CDR3 is TGTGCCAGCAGTCCCTGGACAGGGGAAGCTTTCTTT. Translation: CASSPWTGEAFF.

This chain links TRBV6-5 with TRBJ2-7, with a weak D call TRBD1 (6 bases). The CDR3 is made up of 15 amino acids. The germline V and J ends were trimmed by 3 bases and 0 bases, with 12 bases remaining between them. In germline, CDR1 is MNHEY, CDR2 SVGAGI. This chain's CDR3 is CASSYSGANSYEQYF. CDR3 coding DNA: TGTGCCAGCAGTTATTCAGGGGCCAACTCCTACGAGCAGTACTTC.